These 11 T cell receptor beta chains came from one sample sequenced in a study of siplizumab effects on memory and regulatory T cells. Assay: immunoSEQ multiplex PCR; the TCRdb copy retains only in-frame clones and omits some. The repertoire holds about 99,000 clones, with 93% as singletons. Input material: Tregs sorted from blood. Receptors were obtained from a human donor in good health.

This clone has a handful of counts. The rearrangement uses TRBV5-1 and TRBJ2-3; 10 positions match TRBD2. From germline, CDR1 is SGHRS and CDR2 YFSETQ. Trimming at V came to 4 bases and at J to 6 bases, leaving 5 bases not matched to a gene. The CDR3 consists of 14 residues. CDR3: CASSRASGGDTQYF. CDR3 nucleotide sequence: TGCGCCAGCAGCCGTGCTAGCGGGGGTGATACGCAGTATTTT.

The chain uses TRBV18 and TRBJ1-5; weak D call: TRBD1 (6 bases). Trimming removed 4 bases from V and 1 base from J, with 14 bases in between. The CDR3 consists of 16 residues. Germline V lookup: CDR1 KGHSH, CDR2 LQKENI. DNA for the CDR3: TGTGCCAGCTCACGAAACAGGGTTGGGAGCAATCAGCCCCAGCATTTT. This encodes CASSRNRVGSNQPQHF.

This sequence joins TRBV18 and TRBJ2-7; D is unresolved. Germline lookup yields CDR1 KGHSH and CDR2 LQKENI. This CDR3 spans 13 amino acids. With 3 bases removed from V and 5 bases from J, the gap between germline ends came to 11 bases. The CDR3 coding sequence is TGTGCCAGCTCACCCCAAGTTGAGGACGAGCAGTACTTC. Residues: CASSPQVEDEQYF.

V usage is TRBV5-4 and J usage is TRBJ2-5, with 9 bases identical to TRBD2. The V and J ends lost 3 bases and 9 bases, in that order; junction bases with no gene match: 15. The V gene's germline CDR1 is SGHNT and CDR2 YYREEE (reference sequence). There are 16 residues in the CDR3. The CDR3, as DNA: TGTGCCAGCAGCTCAAGGTCCCTAGCGGGGTCAGCCGCCCAGTACTTC. Its translation: CASSSRSLAGSAAQYF.

The DNA of the CDR3 is TGCAGCGTTGATCGAAATTTAGTCAGGGCCACTGAAGCTTTCTTT. Translated: CSVDRNLVRATEAFF. The chain links TRBV29-1 to TRBJ1-1, with D possibly matching TRBD1 (5 bases). This CDR3 is built from 15 residues. The V gene lost 3 bases and the J gene lost 4 bases, with 18 bases spanning the gap. CDR1 and CDR2 from the germline V gene are SQVTM and ANQGSEA.

V is TRBV6-1 and J is TRBJ1-6; D remains unclear. This CDR3 has 15 amino acids. In germline, CDR1 is MNHNS, CDR2 SASEGT. V dropped 4 bases and J dropped 7 bases, with 14 bases sitting between them. CDR3 residues: CASSVRAKGNSPLHF. CDR3 nucleotide sequence: TGTGCCAGCAGTGTGAGGGCAAAAGGAAATTCACCCCTCCACTTT.

The gene calls are TRBV6-6 and TRBJ1-2, with TRBD1 matching over 11 bases. This CDR3 spans 15 amino acids. The J segment lost 2 bases and the V segment lost 7 bases, leaving 6 bases of the junction unmatched. The V gene's germline CDR1 is MNHNY and CDR2 SVGAGI (reference sequence). The CDR3 loop reads CASNLGTGGNYGYTF. DNA of the CDR3: TGTGCCAGCAACCTAGGGACAGGGGGGAACTATGGCTACACCTTC.

The V call is TRBV29-1, the J call TRBJ1-1; the match to TRBD1 covers 7 bases. Germline CDR1 is SQVTM and CDR2 is ANQGSEA. The CDR3 consists of 17 residues. Germline trimming cut 7 bases from V and 0 bases from J; bases unmatched to any gene: 17. The CDR3 reads CSARGYSTFTLNTEAFF. For the CDR3, the DNA is TGCAGCGCCAGGGGGTACTCAACATTTACTTTGAACACTGAAGCTTTCTTT.

The chain links TRBV19 to TRBJ1-1; perhaps TRBD1 as D (5 bases). The CDR3 consists of 17 residues. V dropped 7 bases and J dropped 0 bases, with 21 bases sitting between them. Per germline, CDR1 LNHDA and CDR2 SQIVND (reference sequence). The CDR3 protein is CASTSIRGNRMNTEAFF. CDR3 bases: TGTGCCAGTACATCAATACGGGGTAACAGGATGAACACTGAAGCTTTCTTT.

The J gene is TRBJ2-5, the V gene TRBV5-1; D ambiguous. The CDR3 totals 13 residues. Germline CDR1 is SGHRS and CDR2 is YFSETQ. Deletions cut 0 bases from V and 5 bases from J, with 8 bases between. The DNA for the CDR3 is TGCGCCAGCAGCTTGGGACCGGAGGAGACCCAGTACTTC. Translating it yields CASSLGPEETQYF.

The chain links TRBV5-1 to TRBJ2-5; TRBD2 aligns across 10 bases. Germline CDR1 SGHRS, CDR2 YFSETQ. The CDR3 has 15 amino acids. Germline trimming cut 2 bases from V and 5 bases from J; bases unmatched to any gene: 6. CDR3 nucleotide sequence: TGCGCCAGCAGCTTCAGAGCGGGAGGGCTGGAGACCCAGTACTTC. Protein product: CASSFRAGGLETQYF.